The T cell receptor beta chain described here comes from a study of T cells after yellow fever vaccination. Study-level background: Fractions of limited cellularity were prepared by means of SMART-Seq v4 Ultra Low Input. Findings of the study overall: Contaminating bulk clonotypes could be abundant in FACS-sorted repertoires. Detected again after the booster were most primary-vaccination clones, at nearly 97% CD4 and 70% to 90% CD8.

With regard to this clonotype: Its antigen remains unknown.

Synthesis of TCR cDNA relied on 5'RACE template switching, which attached a universal primer site and UMIs. TCRdb reprocessed the 5' RACE reads via MiXCR and lists one record per CDR3 protein. The table records around 120,000 distinct CDR3 sequences, about 15% of them present only once. This clonotype was obtained from a man between 18 and 35 years old who received the YFV17D yellow fever vaccine. The sequencing here drew on CD8+ T cells sorted from PBMCs, taken 5 days after the yellow fever booster vaccination.

The CDR3 is CASSYLRTANYGYTF. The CDR3, as DNA: TGTGCCAGCAGTTATCTACGTACGGCTAACTATGGCTACACCTTC. The V and J genes are TRBV6-2 or TRBV6-3 and TRBJ1-2; D is undetermined. Germline V CDR1 and CDR2: MNHEY, SVGEGT. V was cut by 3 bases and J by 0 bases, with 11 bases left in between. The CDR3 sequence is 15 residues long.